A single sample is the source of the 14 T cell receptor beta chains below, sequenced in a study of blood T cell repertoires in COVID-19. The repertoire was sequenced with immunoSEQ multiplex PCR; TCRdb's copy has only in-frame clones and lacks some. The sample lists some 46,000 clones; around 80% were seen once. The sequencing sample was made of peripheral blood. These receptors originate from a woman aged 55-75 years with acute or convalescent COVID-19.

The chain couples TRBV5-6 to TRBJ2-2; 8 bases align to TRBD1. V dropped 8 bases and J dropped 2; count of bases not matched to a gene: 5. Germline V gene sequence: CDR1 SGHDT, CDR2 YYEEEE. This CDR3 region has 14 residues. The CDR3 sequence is CASCQGANTGELFF. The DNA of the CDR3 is TGTGCCAGTTGTCAGGGGGCCAACACCGGGGAGCTGTTTTTT.

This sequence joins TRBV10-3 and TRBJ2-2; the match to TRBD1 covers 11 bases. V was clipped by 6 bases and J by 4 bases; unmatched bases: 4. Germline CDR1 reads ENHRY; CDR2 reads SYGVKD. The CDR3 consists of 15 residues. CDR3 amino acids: CAIRGTGGFTGELFF. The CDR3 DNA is TGTGCCATCAGGGGGACAGGGGGGTTCACCGGGGAGCTGTTTTTT.

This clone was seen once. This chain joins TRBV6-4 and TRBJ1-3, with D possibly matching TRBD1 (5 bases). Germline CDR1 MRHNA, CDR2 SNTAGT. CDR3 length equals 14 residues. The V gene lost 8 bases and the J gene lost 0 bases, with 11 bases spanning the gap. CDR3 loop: CASPRVASGNTIYF. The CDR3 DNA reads TGTGCCAGCCCCAGGGTAGCCTCTGGAAACACCATATATTTT.

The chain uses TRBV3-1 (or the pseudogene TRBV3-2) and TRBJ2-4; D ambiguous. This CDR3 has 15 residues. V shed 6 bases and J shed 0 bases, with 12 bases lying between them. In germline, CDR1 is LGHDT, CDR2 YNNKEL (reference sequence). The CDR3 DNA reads TGTGCCAGCAGTCCCCAGCCTAGAGCCAAAAACATTCAGTACTTC. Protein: CASSPQPRAKNIQYF.

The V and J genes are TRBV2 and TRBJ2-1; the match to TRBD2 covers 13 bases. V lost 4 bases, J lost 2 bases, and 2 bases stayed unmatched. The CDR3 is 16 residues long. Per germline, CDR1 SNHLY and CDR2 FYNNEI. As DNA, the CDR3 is TGTGCCAGCAGTGGCACTAGCGGGGGGGCCTACAATGAGCAGTTCTTC. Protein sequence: CASSGTSGGAYNEQFF.

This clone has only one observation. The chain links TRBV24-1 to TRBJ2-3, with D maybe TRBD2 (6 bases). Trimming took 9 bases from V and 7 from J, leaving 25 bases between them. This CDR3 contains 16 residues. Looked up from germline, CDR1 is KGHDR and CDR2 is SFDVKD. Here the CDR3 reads CATGTDRDSGPHTQYF. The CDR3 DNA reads TGTGCCACCGGCACGGACCGGGACTCAGGTCCCCATACGCAGTATTTT.

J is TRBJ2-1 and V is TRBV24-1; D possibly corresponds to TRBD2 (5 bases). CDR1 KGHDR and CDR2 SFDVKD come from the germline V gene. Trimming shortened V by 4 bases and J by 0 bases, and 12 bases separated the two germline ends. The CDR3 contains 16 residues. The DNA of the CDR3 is TGTGCCACCAGTGACCAGGACTCGAGCTCCTACAATGAGCAGTTCTTC. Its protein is CATSDQDSSSYNEQFF.

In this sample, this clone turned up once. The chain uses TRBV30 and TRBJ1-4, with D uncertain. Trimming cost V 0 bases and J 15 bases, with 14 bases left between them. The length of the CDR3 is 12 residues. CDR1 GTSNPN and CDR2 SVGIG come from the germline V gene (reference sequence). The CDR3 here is CAWSVLGVRLFF. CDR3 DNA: TGTGCCTGGAGTGTACTAGGTGTCAGATTGTTTTTT. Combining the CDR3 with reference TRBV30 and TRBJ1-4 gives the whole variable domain SQTIHQWPATLVQPVGSPLSLECTVEGTSNPNLYWYRQAAGRGLQLLFYSVGIGQISSEVPQNLSASRPQDRQFILSSKKLLLSDSGFYLCAWSVLGVRLFFGSGTQLSVL.

The CDR3 loop reads CAWSPTGAPPDTQYF. In DNA form, the CDR3 reads TGTGCCTGGTCTCCCACAGGGGCCCCCCCAGATACGCAGTATTTT. The chain combines TRBV30 with TRBJ2-3; 7 positions agree with TRBD1. CDR3 size: 15 residues. The V gene's germline CDR1 is GTSNPN and CDR2 SVGIG (reference sequence). V lost 5 bases, J lost 4 bases, and 12 bases stayed unmatched.

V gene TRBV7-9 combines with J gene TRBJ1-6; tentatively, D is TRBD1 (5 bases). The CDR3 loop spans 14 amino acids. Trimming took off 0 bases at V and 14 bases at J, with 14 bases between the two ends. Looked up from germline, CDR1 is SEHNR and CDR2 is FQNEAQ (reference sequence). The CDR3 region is CASSLASGGGALHF. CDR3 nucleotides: TGTGCCAGCAGCTTAGCATCCGGGGGTGGGGCCCTCCACTTT.

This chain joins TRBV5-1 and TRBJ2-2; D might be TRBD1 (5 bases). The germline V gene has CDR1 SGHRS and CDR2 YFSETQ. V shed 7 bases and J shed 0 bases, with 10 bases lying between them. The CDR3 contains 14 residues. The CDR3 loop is CASARQPNTGELFF. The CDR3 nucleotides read TGCGCCAGCGCTAGACAGCCGAACACCGGGGAGCTGTTTTTT.

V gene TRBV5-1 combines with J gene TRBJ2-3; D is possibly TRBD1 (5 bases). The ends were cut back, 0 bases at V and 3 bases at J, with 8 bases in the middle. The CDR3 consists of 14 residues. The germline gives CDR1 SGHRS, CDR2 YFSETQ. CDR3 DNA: TGCGCCAGCAGCTTGGCCAGGGTGACAGATACGCAGTATTTT. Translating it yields CASSLARVTDTQYF.

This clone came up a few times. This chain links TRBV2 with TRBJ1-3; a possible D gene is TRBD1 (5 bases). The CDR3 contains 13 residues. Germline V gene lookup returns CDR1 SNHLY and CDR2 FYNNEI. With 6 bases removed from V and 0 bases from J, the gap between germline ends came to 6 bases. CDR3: CASRDNSGNTIYF. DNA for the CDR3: TGTGCCAGCAGGGACAACTCTGGAAACACCATATATTTT.

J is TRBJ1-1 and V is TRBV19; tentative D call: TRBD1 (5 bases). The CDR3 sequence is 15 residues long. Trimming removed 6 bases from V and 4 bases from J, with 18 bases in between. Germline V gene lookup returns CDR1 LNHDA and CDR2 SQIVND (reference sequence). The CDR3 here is CASSHGGGQGTEAFF. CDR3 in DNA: TGTGCCAGTAGCCACGGGGGGGGTCAAGGCACTGAAGCTTTCTTT.